One and the same sample provided the 30 T cell receptor beta chains below, sequenced in a study of technical replicates of blood from a few donors. Assay: immunoSEQ multiplex PCR; the TCRdb copy retains only in-frame clones and omits some. Of tens of thousands of clones listed, 90% are singletons. The sample was PBMCs. These receptor sequences come from a human donor in good health. Some clones in this sample may be carry-over from other donors' samples.

This chain uses TRBV7-9 with TRBJ2-5; 9 bases fit TRBD2. Germline V CDR1 and CDR2: SEHNR, FQNEAQ (reference sequence). CDR3 length equals 14 residues. Trimming removed 3 bases from V and 1 base from J; junction bases left unmatched: 0. The CDR3 region has the DNA TGTGCCAGCAGCTTGACTAGCGGCCAAGAGACCCAGTACTTC. It codes for CASSLTSGQETQYF.

V is TRBV4-2 and J is TRBJ2-1, with 7 positions matching TRBD2. V shed 5 bases and J 2 bases; nucleotides not matched to a gene: 12. The CDR3 sequence is 17 residues long. Germline V gene data show CDR1 as LGHNA and CDR2 as YNFKEQ. In nucleotides, the CDR3 is TGTGCCAGCAGCGCCCCTAGCGGAAAAACCCCCTACAATGAGCAGTTCTTC. Translation: CASSAPSGKTPYNEQFF.

This clone was detected only a few times. J is TRBJ1-5 and V is TRBV7-9, with a tentative D call TRBD1 (6 bases). The CDR3 sequence is 14 residues long. V was pared by 5 bases and J by 4 bases, with 12 bases between. CDR1 and CDR2 from the germline V gene are SEHNR and FQNEAQ (reference sequence). CDR3 region: CASSTGQPNQPQHF. The CDR3 bases are TGTGCCAGCAGCACCGGACAGCCAAATCAGCCCCAGCATTTT.

The J gene is TRBJ1-6, the V gene TRBV6-1, with TRBD1 identical over 7 bases. Germline CDR1 and CDR2: MNHNS and SASEGT. This CDR3 is built from 14 residues. V lost 7 bases, J lost 10 bases, and 10 bases stayed unmatched. CDR3 DNA sequence: TGTGCCAGCAACCCAGGGGGATACCTCTCACCCCTCCACTTT. This gives the protein CASNPGGYLSPLHF.

This clone was observed once. The chain is built from TRBV10-3 and TRBJ1-6; D remains unclear. The CDR3 runs to 14 residues. Deletions cut 8 bases from V and 4 bases from J, with 12 bases between. The germline V gene encodes CDR1 ENHRY and CDR2 SYGVKD. CDR3 bases: TGTGCCATCCATGACGGCGGGTATAATTCACCCCTCCACTTT. Its translation: CAIHDGGYNSPLHF.

This chain joins TRBV10-1 and TRBJ2-5, with 8 bases aligning to TRBD2. CDR1 is WNHNN and CDR2 is SYGVQD in the germline V gene (reference sequence). CDR3 length: 14 residues. After removal of 4 bases from V and 7 bases from J, the junction contained 8 bases not matched to a gene. The CDR3 sequence: CASSVSGTRRTQYF. Written as DNA, the CDR3 is TGCGCCAGCAGTGTTAGTGGGACTAGAAGGACCCAGTACTTC.

V and J are TRBV7-2 and TRBJ2-1; D ambiguous. The CDR3 loop spans 14 amino acids. Trimming left V 1 base short and J 7 bases short, with 11 bases between. In germline, CDR1 is SGHTA, CDR2 FQGNSA. The CDR3 bases are TGTGCCAGCAGCTTAGGGCCCAGTGCAAATGAGCAGTTCTTC. As protein: CASSLGPSANEQFF.

The V call is TRBV5-1, the J call TRBJ2-3; TRBD1 is a possible D gene (6 bases). Per the germline V gene, CDR1 is SGHRS and CDR2 is YFSETQ. With 3 bases removed from V and 2 bases from J, the gap between germline ends came to 10 bases. The CDR3 is 14 amino acids. The CDR3 nucleotides read TGCGCCAGCAGCTCCCGGGACAACACAGATACGCAGTATTTT. Encoded protein: CASSSRDNTDTQYF. Complete variable domain (other parts from reference TRBV5-1 and TRBJ2-3): KAGVTQTPRYLIKTRGQQVTLSCSPISGHRSVSWYQQTPGQGLQFLFEYFSETQRNKGNFPGRFSGRQFSNSRSEMNVSTLELGDSALYLCASSSRDNTDTQYFGPGTRLTVL.

A single count supports this clone. As DNA, the CDR3 is TGTGCCAGCAGCTTAGTGTACGGGACTAGAACGTCAAATGAGCAGTTCTTC. Its protein is CASSLVYGTRTSNEQFF. This sequence joins TRBV7-9 and TRBJ2-1; 8 bases are a match to TRBD2. Trimming cost V 1 base and J 7 bases; bases outside gene matches: 12. This CDR3 has 17 amino acids. The germline V gene has CDR1 SEHNR and CDR2 FQNEAQ (reference sequence).

The CDR3 here is CASSPTGTGSGELFF. CDR3 coding DNA: TGCGCCAGCAGCCCAACCGGGACAGGGTCCGGGGAGCTGTTTTTT. The rearrangement joins TRBV5-1 to TRBJ2-2, with TRBD1 identical over 9 bases. CDR3 size: 15 residues. Looked up from germline, CDR1 is SGHRS and CDR2 is YFSETQ. Unmatched junction bases numbered 7, after V lost 4 bases and J lost 6 bases.

The chain joins TRBV4-3 to TRBJ2-1; tentative D call: TRBD2 (5 bases). Per germline, CDR1 LGHNA and CDR2 YSLEER. The CDR3 is made up of 19 amino acids. Trimming removed 4 bases from V and 0 bases from J, with 22 bases in between. In DNA, the CDR3 is TGCGCCAGCAGCCGATTTCTGATGGCTAGCATAAACTCCTACAATGAGCAGTTCTTC. The encoded protein is CASSRFLMASINSYNEQFF.

The V gene is TRBV5-6, the J gene TRBJ1-1, with a possible D match to TRBD1 (5 bases). CDR1 is SGHDT and CDR2 is YYEEEE in the germline V gene. This CDR3 is 14 amino acids long. Trimming stripped 0 bases from V and 4 bases from J, with 10 bases between. The CDR3 is CASSLGQTLTEAFF. CDR3 nucleotides: TGTGCCAGCAGCTTGGGACAGACACTCACTGAAGCTTTCTTT.

The chain combines TRBV27 with TRBJ2-6, with D perhaps TRBD1 (6 bases). The V and J ends lost 5 bases and 2 bases respectively, with 13 bases between them. The CDR3 runs 16 residues. Germline-derived CDR1 and CDR2 are MNHEY and SMNVEV (reference sequence). The CDR3 loop is CASSLTSGAGANVLTF. CDR3 DNA sequence: TGTGCCAGCAGTCTAACCTCAGGGGCTGGGGCCAACGTCCTGACTTTC.

DNA of the CDR3: TGCGCCAGCAGCCAGAACGGACAGGGTACTACGAAGCAGTACTTC. This translates into CASSQNGQGTTKQYF. V usage is TRBV5-1 and J usage is TRBJ2-7, with TRBD1 matching 8 bases. This CDR3 spans 15 amino acids. After removal of 4 bases from V and 8 bases from J, the junction contained 14 bases not matched to a gene. The germline V gene has CDR1 SGHRS and CDR2 YFSETQ. Full variable domain (outside the CDR3, taken from reference TRBV5-1 and TRBJ2-7): KAGVTQTPRYLIKTRGQQVTLSCSPISGHRSVSWYQQTPGQGLQFLFEYFSETQRNKGNFPGRFSGRQFSNSRSEMNVSTLELGDSALYLCASSQNGQGTTKQYFGPGTRLTVT.

The chain combines TRBV7-9 with TRBJ2-3, with D tentatively TRBD2 (6 bases). The CDR3 is 14 amino acids. The germline V and J ends were trimmed by 4 bases and 4 bases, with 12 bases remaining between them. Germline V CDR1 and CDR2: SEHNR, FQNEAQ (reference sequence). This CDR3 reads CASSSGGASDTQYF. The CDR3, as DNA: TGTGCCAGCAGCTCCGGGGGAGCTTCAGATACGCAGTATTTT.

This chain connects TRBV7-2 to TRBJ2-7; TRBD2 aligns across 7 bases. Germline trimming cut 5 bases from V and 4 bases from J; bases unmatched to any gene: 11. CDR1 is SGHTA and CDR2 is FQGNSA in the germline V gene. This CDR3 is 15 amino acids long. The CDR3 spells CASSPTLAGDYEQYF. The DNA of the CDR3 is TGTGCCAGCAGCCCCACTCTTGCGGGAGATTACGAGCAGTACTTC.

The CDR3 loop reads CASSPTPQGVVGLNTEAFF. DNA for the CDR3: TGTGCCAGCAGCCCCACCCCCCAAGGAGTTGTTGGTCTGAACACTGAAGCTTTCTTT. The chain recombines TRBV7-2 with TRBJ1-1; no definite D call. Germline-derived CDR1 and CDR2 are SGHTA and FQGNSA. The CDR3 runs to 19 residues. Deletions cut 5 bases from V and 0 bases from J, with 25 bases between.

J is TRBJ2-3 and V is TRBV5-8, with TRBD2 identical over 7 bases. CDR3 length equals 16 residues. CDR1 is SGHTS and CDR2 is YDEGEE in the germline V gene. With V trimmed by 1 base and J by 4 bases, 9 bases remained unmatched. The CDR3 here is CASSLLSGGSADTQYF. The CDR3 DNA sequence: TGTGCCAGCAGCTTGCTATCGGGGGGATCCGCAGATACGCAGTATTTT.

This chain connects TRBV19 to TRBJ2-7, with D perhaps TRBD1 (5 bases). There are 14 residues in the CDR3. V was shortened by 5 bases and J by 3 bases, with 14 bases between the two germline ends. CDR1 and CDR2 from the germline V gene are LNHDA and SQIVND (reference sequence). CDR3 coding DNA: TGTGCCAGTAGTCGAACAGGATTAAACTACGAGCAGTACTTC. As protein: CASSRTGLNYEQYF. The full variable domain, rest sourced from reference TRBV19 and TRBJ2-7, is DGGITQSPKYLFRKEGQNVTLSCEQNLNHDAMYWYRQDPGQGLRLIYYSQIVNDFQKGDIAEGYSVSREKKESFPLTVTSAQKNPTAFYLCASSRTGLNYEQYFGPGTRLTVT.

The chain combines TRBV4-2 with TRBJ2-1, with a possible D match to TRBD1 (5 bases). V lost 0 bases to trimming and J lost 9 bases, with 18 bases between them. The CDR3 runs 16 residues. From germline, CDR1 is LGHNA and CDR2 YNFKEQ. This CDR3 is CASSQDGWGRSGEQFF. CDR3 in DNA: TGTGCCAGCAGCCAAGACGGATGGGGCAGAAGTGGTGAGCAGTTCTTC.

The rearrangement joins TRBV29-1 to TRBJ2-3; TRBD2 matches at 9 bases. V was clipped by 3 bases and J by 0 bases; unmatched bases: 10. Germline V gene sequence: CDR1 SQVTM, CDR2 ANQGSEA. The CDR3 sequence is 17 residues long. Here the CDR3 reads CSVDPFRLAGSTDTQYF. In DNA, the CDR3 is TGCAGCGTTGACCCCTTTAGGCTAGCGGGAAGCACAGATACGCAGTATTTT.

This rearrangement joins TRBV7-9 to TRBJ1-1, with D perhaps TRBD1 (6 bases). CDR1 is SEHNR and CDR2 is FQNEAQ in the germline V gene (reference sequence). The CDR3 has 16 residues. V was clipped by 6 bases and J by 0 bases, with 17 bases between them. The CDR3 nucleotides read TGTGCCAGCAGACCCCGACAGGACACACTGAACACTGAAGCTTTCTTT. This sequence encodes CASRPRQDTLNTEAFF.

This chain links TRBV7-9 with TRBJ2-2; 7 bases are shared with TRBD2. The CDR3 runs 13 residues. The V gene end was trimmed by 8 bases and the J gene end by 4 bases; junction bases not matched to a gene: 4. Germline CDR1 and CDR2: SEHNR and FQNEAQ (reference sequence). CDR3 in amino acids: CASQGEGTGELFF. In nucleotides, the CDR3 is TGTGCCAGCCAAGGGGAGGGCACCGGGGAGCTGTTTTTT.

The chain joins TRBV10-2 to TRBJ1-1, with 11 bases aligning to TRBD1. J lost 0 bases, V lost 6 bases, and 6 bases had no gene match. This CDR3 region has 16 residues. The germline gives CDR1 WSHSY, CDR2 SAAADI. DNA of the CDR3: TGCGCCAGCAGGGCCGGGACAGGGGGTATGAACACTGAAGCTTTCTTT. Protein: CASRAGTGGMNTEAFF.

This sequence joins TRBV30 and TRBJ2-1; 8 nucleotides line up with TRBD2. The CDR3 is 14 residues long. The junction had 3 bases not matched to a gene; V was cut back by 3 bases and J by 2 bases. Germline-derived CDR1 and CDR2 are GTSNPN and SVGIG (reference sequence). The CDR3 nucleotides are TGTGCCTGGAGATCCGGGGGGGCCTACAATGAGCAGTTCTTC. Encoded protein: CAWRSGGAYNEQFF.

The rearrangement uses TRBV16 and TRBJ2-1, with 10 bases identical to TRBD2. The CDR3 contains 15 residues. From germline, CDR1 is KGHSY and CDR2 FQNENV. Trimming at V came to 8 bases and at J to 8 bases, leaving 12 bases not matched to a gene. In DNA form, the CDR3 reads TGTGCCAGCGGAATGGGGCTAGCGGGGGACCATGAGCAGTTCTTC. This sequence encodes CASGMGLAGDHEQFF.

The chain joins TRBV7-2 to TRBJ2-7; D not resolved. Trimming stripped 5 bases from V and 5 bases from J, with 10 bases between. The length of the CDR3 is 12 residues. The germline gives CDR1 SGHTA, CDR2 FQGNSA. The CDR3 reads CASSPNPNEQYF. CDR3 bases: TGTGCCAGCAGCCCCAATCCAAACGAGCAGTACTTC.

The rearrangement links TRBV7-2 to TRBJ2-1, with TRBD2 matching 9 bases. The CDR3 has 16 residues. Unmatched junction bases numbered 10, after V lost 3 bases and J lost 7 bases. From germline, CDR1 is SGHTA and CDR2 FQGNSA. The CDR3, as DNA: TGTGCCAGCAGCTTCCAAGCGGGGGGCGGGGTGAATGAGCAGTTCTTC. Its translation is CASSFQAGGGVNEQFF.

The rearrangement links TRBV2 to TRBJ2-7, with TRBD1 matching over 7 bases. CDR1 and CDR2 from the germline V gene are SNHLY and FYNNEI. The junction had 4 bases not matched to a gene; V was cut back by 6 bases and J by 5 bases. This CDR3 spans 12 amino acids. The CDR3 DNA sequence: TGTGCCAGCAGGGTACAGGGGAACGAGCAGTACTTC. Translation gives CASRVQGNEQYF.

This chain connects TRBV6-5 to TRBJ2-7; D remains ambiguous. V gave up 5 bases and J gave up 12 bases, with 14 bases separating them. The CDR3 runs 11 residues. Germline V lookup: CDR1 MNHEY, CDR2 SVGAGI. Here the CDR3 reads CASSREEERYF. CDR3 coding DNA: TGTGCCAGCAGTCGAGAGGAAGAGAGGTACTTC.